Listed below are T cell receptor beta chains from one sample, sequenced in a study of cytomegalovirus exposure and HLA in healthy donors. TCRdb keeps only in-frame clones here, not all; method: immunoSEQ multiplex PCR. The data hold about 170,000 clones, with 65% to 85% observed a single time. The sequencing input was PBMCs. These receptors were collected from a woman in her 50s in good health and CMV-seropositive. Both conserved end residues are part of each CDR3. The D gene is left open where the match is weak. Rows give clone size only sometimes, using once, few, many, or a class for an expanded clone.

j_call v_call clone_size d_call cdr3_aa cdr3_nt
TRBJ2-7 TRBV6-4 . TRBD1 CASSAGQGKCEQYF TGTGCCAGCAGTGCAGGACAGGGGAAGTGCGAGCAGTACTTC
TRBJ1-2 TRBV5-4 . . CASSLVPDYGYTF TGTGCCAGCAGCTTGGTCCCAGACTATGGCTACACCTTC
TRBJ1-6 TRBV14 few . CASSFMFPGTTNNSPLHF TGTGCCAGCAGCTTTATGTTCCCCGGGACAACAAATAATTCACCCCTCCACTTT
TRBJ2-3 TRBV5-1 . TRBD2 CASSLDGSGGRVRGTDTQYF TGCGCCAGCAGCTTGGACGGTAGCGGGGGGAGGGTTCGGGGCACAGATACGCAGTATTTT
TRBJ1-1 TRBV12-5 many TRBD1 CASGPRDRGKTEAFF TGTGCTAGTGGTCCGCGGGACAGAGGAAAGACTGAAGCTTTCTTT
TRBJ2-1 TRBV7-9 . TRBD2 CASSRAGGAYNEQFF TGTGCCAGCAGTCGAGCGGGGGGAGCTTACAATGAGCAGTTCTTC
TRBJ1-2 TRBV5-1 . . CASSFRDNFSYGYTF TGCGCCAGCAGCTTCCGGGACAACTTTAGCTATGGCTACACCTTC
TRBJ1-4 TRBV27 . TRBD1 CASSRGTGSEKLFF TGTGCCAGCAGTCGGGGGACAGGGTCTGAAAAACTGTTTTTT
TRBJ1-1 TRBV30 . TRBD1 CAWSKTGVTEAFF TGTGCCTGGAGTAAAACAGGGGTCACTGAAGCTTTCTTT
TRBJ2-2 TRBV23-1 once . CASSQSDKDRTGELFF TGCGCCAGCAGTCAATCGGATAAAGACAGAACCGGGGAGCTGTTTTTT
TRBJ2-7 TRBV5-4 once TRBD1 CASSWDRTRTISSEQYF TGTGCCAGCAGTTGGGACAGGACAAGAACTATCTCTTCCGAGCAGTACTTC
TRBJ1-5 TRBV5-6 . . CASSLGQSWNQPQHF TGTGCCAGCAGCTTGGGACAGAGCTGGAATCAGCCCCAGCATTTT
TRBJ1-5 TRBV2 . TRBD1 CASRPTGGGDQPQHF TGTGCCAGCAGACCAACAGGGGGCGGAGATCAGCCCCAGCATTTT
TRBJ1-1 TRBV9 . . CASSTSGGVNTEAFF TGTGCCAGCAGCACCTCGGGAGGGGTGAACACTGAAGCTTTCTTT
TRBJ1-5 TRBV6-6 . TRBD1 CASEGEGGRPQHF TGTGCCAGCGAAGGTGAAGGGGGCAGGCCCCAGCATTTT
TRBJ2-3 TRBV5-1 . . CASSVGRGKVTQYF TGCGCCAGCAGCGTGGGACGCGGCAAAGTAACGCAGTATTTT
TRBJ1-1 TRBV29-1 . . CSVDQAGAGLNTEAFF TGCAGCGTTGATCAGGCGGGTGCAGGCTTGAACACTGAAGCTTTCTTT
TRBJ1-1 TRBV5-1 . . CASSVDNRAHTKAFF TGCGCCAGCAGCGTGGATAACAGGGCCCACACTAAAGCTTTCTTT
TRBJ1-5 TRBV2 once TRBD1 CASSQQGLSNQPQHF TGTGCCAGCAGTCAACAGGGGTTGAGCAATCAGCCCCAGCATTTT
TRBJ1-5 TRBV10-3 . TRBD1 CAISESGGGWIGPQHF TGTGCCATCAGTGAGTCAGGAGGGGGCTGGATCGGACCCCAGCATTTT
TRBJ1-2 TRBV7-8 . . CASSLGGYRALGYTF TGTGCCAGCAGCCTCGGAGGTTACAGGGCCCTGGGCTACACCTTC
TRBJ2-2 TRBV19 . . CASSIGRGSTGELFF TGTGCCAGTAGTATAGGTCGGGGGAGCACCGGGGAGCTGTTTTTT
TRBJ2-3 TRBV5-6 . . CASSLERPDTQYF TGTGCCAGCAGCCTGGAGAGGCCAGATACGCAGTATTTT
TRBJ2-7 TRBV7-2 . TRBD2 CASSPYSTSMAYEQYF TGTGCCAGCAGTCCATATTCGACTAGCATGGCCTACGAGCAGTACTTC
TRBJ1-2 TRBV25-1 . . CASSATANYGYTF TGTGCCAGCAGTGCAACAGCTAACTATGGCTACACCTTC